A selection of T cell receptor beta chains follows, all from one sample in a study of T cells in Graves' hyperthyroidism and ophthalmopathy. TCRdb passed the multiplex PCR reads through MiXCR, listing each CDR3 protein once. The profile shows 650,000 to 850,000 distinct CDR3 sequences, about 17% of them singletons. The sample was blood. The receptors were gathered from a woman aged 45 to 65 with Graves' hyperthyroidism that later progressed to Graves' ophthalmopathy. CDR3s leave out the opening cysteine and the closing phenylalanine or tryptophan.

J gene,V gene,CDR3 protein
TRBJ1-1,TRBV12-3/TRBV12-4,ASRISGRGKAF
TRBJ2-3,TRBV2,VSNWRGGPDTQY
TRBJ1-2,TRBV9,ASSGLGRASYT
TRBJ1-5,TRBV3-1,ASSQGLSDQPQH
TRBJ2-3,TRBV5-1,ASSLEGGGPTDTQY
TRBJ2-7,TRBV19,ASRPLGGYEQY
TRBJ1-5,TRBV19,ASRSSGTPSNQPQH
TRBJ2-3,TRBV7-7,ASSVGTGGTDTQY
TRBJ1-6,TRBV19,ASSKLGRTPNSPLH
TRBJ1-6,TRBV20-1,SAGTVPPLH
TRBJ2-6,TRBV7-8,ASSLGASGANVLT
TRBJ1-1,TRBV6-1,ASSEWMGENTEAF
TRBJ2-1,TRBV20-1,SAKFSSYNEQF
TRBJ1-1,TRBV18,ASSPGQGGRLYTEAF
TRBJ1-1,TRBV11-2,ASSSGVGGIRNTEAF
TRBJ1-1,TRBV24-1,ATSDSGNTEAF
TRBJ2-7,TRBV19,ASSISGTGSYEQY
TRBJ1-6,TRBV7-2,ASSLVTLFNSPLH
TRBJ2-3,TRBV7-6,ASSLRDNIHDTQY
TRBJ1-2,TRBV12-3/TRBV12-4,ASTYTGNGYT
TRBJ1-1,TRBV12-3/TRBV12-4,ASSFIAMNTEAF
TRBJ1-1,TRBV20-1,SARPLGAGTEAF
TRBJ1-2,TRBV6-4,ASSDGAGNYGYT
TRBJ1-5,TRBV7-8,ASSPNHDREGQPQH
TRBJ1-4,TRBV20-1,SASEEPEKLF
TRBJ1-5,TRBV6-1,ASRSDTYQPQH
TRBJ1-1,TRBV6-6,ASSYGQGQEAF
TRBJ2-7,TRBV20-1,SAKPGQEDYGEQY
TRBJ1-1,TRBV19,ASSQQRTNTEAF
TRBJ1-3,TRBV29-1,SVEGTPGNTIY
TRBJ2-7,TRBV5-8,ASSFTGSSYEQY
TRBJ2-3,TRBV20-1,SARAEQGSSDTQY
TRBJ1-2,TRBV27,ASSLRGGHGYT
TRBJ2-5,TRBV5-1,ASTPTGGVETQY
TRBJ1-2,TRBV28,ASRIQGAFYGYT
TRBJ2-7,TRBV11-2,ASSPSGQGAYEQY
TRBJ1-1,TRBV3-1,ASSQDAVETEAF
TRBJ2-1,TRBV12-3/TRBV12-4,ASSLVWGTSYNEQF
TRBJ2-3,TRBV20-1,SAREVAGPDTQY
TRBJ1-3,TRBV7-9,ASSDRTDSGNTIY
TRBJ2-5,TRBV20-1,SAIQGARETQY
TRBJ1-1,TRBV27,ASSLSDRWGTEAF
TRBJ2-1,TRBV18,ASSPPSQSNEQF
TRBJ2-7,TRBV29-1,SVALGSYEQY
TRBJ1-1,TRBV5-1,ASSQSPTVNTEAF
TRBJ2-3,TRBV3-1,ASSLGGPWNTQY
TRBJ2-3,TRBV12-3/TRBV12-4,ASRPGLAASDTQY
TRBJ2-1,TRBV30,AWSVIQYNEQF
TRBJ1-5,TRBV5-1,ASSSGTGRGQPQH
TRBJ2-6,TRBV14,ASSPFRRASGANVLT
TRBJ2-7,TRBV12-3/TRBV12-4,ASSLQQGSEQY
TRBJ2-2,TRBV19,ASMVASGGVGELF
TRBJ2-2,TRBV12-3/TRBV12-4,ASSFETGAMNTGELF
TRBJ2-5,TRBV6-1,ASRASLETQY
TRBJ2-1,TRBV5-6,ASHLEAEQF
TRBJ2-3,TRBV20-1,SAREWVGPTDTQY
TRBJ1-4,TRBV6-9,ASSYRGNEKLF
TRBJ1-1,TRBV4-2,ASSQGGDNTEAF
TRBJ2-7,TRBV18,ASSPPPRTRSVWEQY
TRBJ1-1,TRBV5-1,ASSLGGARTEAF